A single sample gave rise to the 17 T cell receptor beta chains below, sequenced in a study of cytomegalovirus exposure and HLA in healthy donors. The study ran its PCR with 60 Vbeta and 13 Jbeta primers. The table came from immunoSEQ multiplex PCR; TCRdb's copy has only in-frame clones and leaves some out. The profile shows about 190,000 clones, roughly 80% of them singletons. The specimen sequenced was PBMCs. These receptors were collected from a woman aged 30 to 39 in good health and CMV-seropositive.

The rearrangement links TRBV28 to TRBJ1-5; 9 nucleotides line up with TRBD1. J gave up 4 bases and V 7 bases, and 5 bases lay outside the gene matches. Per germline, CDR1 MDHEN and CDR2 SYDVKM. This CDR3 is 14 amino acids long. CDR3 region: CASIVGTGNQPQHF. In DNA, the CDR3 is TGTGCCAGCATCGTGGGGACAGGGAATCAGCCCCAGCATTTT.

The chain's CDR3 is CASSVESRQRFTDTQYF. DNA of the CDR3: TGTGCCAGCAGCGTAGAGTCCCGGCAGCGATTCACAGATACGCAGTATTTT. The rearrangement links TRBV9 to TRBJ2-3; D is unresolved. The CDR3 sequence is 17 residues long. Germline V gene lookup returns CDR1 SGDLS and CDR2 YYNGEE. Trimming took off 0 bases at V and 2 bases at J, with 16 bases between the two ends.

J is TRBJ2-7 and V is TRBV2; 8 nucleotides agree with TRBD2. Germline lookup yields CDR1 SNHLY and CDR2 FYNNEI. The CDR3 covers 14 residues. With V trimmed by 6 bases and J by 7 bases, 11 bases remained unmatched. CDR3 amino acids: CASRGELAGKEQYF. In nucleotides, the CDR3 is TGTGCCAGCAGGGGGGAGCTAGCGGGCAAGGAGCAGTACTTC.

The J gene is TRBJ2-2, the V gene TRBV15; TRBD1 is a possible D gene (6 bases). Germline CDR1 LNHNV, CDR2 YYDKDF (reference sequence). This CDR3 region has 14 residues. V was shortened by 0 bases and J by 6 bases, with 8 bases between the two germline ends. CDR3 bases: TGTGCCACCAGCAGAGAAACAGGGCCCGGGGAGCTGTTTTTT. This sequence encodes CATSRETGPGELFF.

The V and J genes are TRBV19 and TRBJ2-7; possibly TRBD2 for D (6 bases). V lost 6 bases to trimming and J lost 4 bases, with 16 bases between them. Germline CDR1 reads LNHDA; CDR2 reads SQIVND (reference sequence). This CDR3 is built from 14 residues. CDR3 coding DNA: TGTGCCAGTAGCTGGGGGACTGGTGCTTACGAGCAGTACTTC. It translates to CASSWGTGAYEQYF.

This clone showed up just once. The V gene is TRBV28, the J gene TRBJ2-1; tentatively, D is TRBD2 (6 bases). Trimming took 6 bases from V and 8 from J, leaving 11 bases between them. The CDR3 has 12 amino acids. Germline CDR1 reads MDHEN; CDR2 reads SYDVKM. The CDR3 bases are TGTGCCAGCAGGCGACTAGTGGATGAGCAGTTCTTC. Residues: CASRRLVDEQFF. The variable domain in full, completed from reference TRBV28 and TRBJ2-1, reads DVKVTQSSRYLVKRTGEKVFLECVQDMDHENMFWYRQDPGLGLRLIYFSYDVKMKEKGDIPEGYSVSREKKERFSLILESASTNQTSMYLCASRRLVDEQFFGPGTRLTVL.

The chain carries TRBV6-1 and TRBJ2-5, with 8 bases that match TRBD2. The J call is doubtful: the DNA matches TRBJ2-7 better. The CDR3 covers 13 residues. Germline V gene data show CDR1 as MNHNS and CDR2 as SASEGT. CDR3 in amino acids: CASRAGASHEQYF. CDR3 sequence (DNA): TGTGCCAGCAGAGCGGGAGCGTCCCACGAGCAGTACTTC.

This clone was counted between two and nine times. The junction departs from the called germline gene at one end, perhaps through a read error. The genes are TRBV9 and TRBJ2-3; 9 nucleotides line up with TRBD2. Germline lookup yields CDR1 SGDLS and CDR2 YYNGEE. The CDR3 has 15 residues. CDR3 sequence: CASGVGLAEGDTQYF. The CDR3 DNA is TGTGCCAGCGGCGTGGGACTAGCCGAAGGGGATACGCAGTATTTT.

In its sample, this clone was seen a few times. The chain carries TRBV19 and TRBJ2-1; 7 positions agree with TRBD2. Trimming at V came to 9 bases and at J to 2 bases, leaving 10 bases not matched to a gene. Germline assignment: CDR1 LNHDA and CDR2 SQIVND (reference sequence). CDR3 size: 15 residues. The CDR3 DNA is TGTGCCAGCAGGACCTACAGCGGGACCTACAATGAGCAGTTCTTC. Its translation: CASRTYSGTYNEQFF.

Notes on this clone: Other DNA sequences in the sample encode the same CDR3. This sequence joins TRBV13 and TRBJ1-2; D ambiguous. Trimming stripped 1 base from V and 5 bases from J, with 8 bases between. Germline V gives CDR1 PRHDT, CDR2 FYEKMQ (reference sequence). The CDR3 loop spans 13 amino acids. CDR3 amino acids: CASSLATEYGYTF. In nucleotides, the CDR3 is TGTGCCAGCAGCTTAGCCACGGAGTATGGCTACACCTTC. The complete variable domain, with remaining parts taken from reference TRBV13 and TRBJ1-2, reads AAGVIQSPRHLIKEKRETATLKCYPIPRHDTVYWYQQGPGQDPQFLISFYEKMQSDKGSIPDRFSAQQFSDYHSELNMSSLELGDSALYFCASSLATEYGYTFGSGTRLTVV.

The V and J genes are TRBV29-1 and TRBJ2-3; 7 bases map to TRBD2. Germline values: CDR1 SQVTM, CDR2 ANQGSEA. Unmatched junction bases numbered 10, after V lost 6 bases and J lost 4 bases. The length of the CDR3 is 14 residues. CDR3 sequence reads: CSVRGGSGPDTQYF. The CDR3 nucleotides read TGCAGCGTCCGGGGAGGGAGCGGCCCAGATACGCAGTATTTT.

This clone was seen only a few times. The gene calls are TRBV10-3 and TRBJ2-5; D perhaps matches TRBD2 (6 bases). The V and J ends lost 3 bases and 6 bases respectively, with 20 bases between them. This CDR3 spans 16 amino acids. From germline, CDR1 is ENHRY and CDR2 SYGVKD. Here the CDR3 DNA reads TGTGCCATCAGTGAAAGTGGCAGGGAGGTACCGAAGACCCAGTACTTC. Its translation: CAISESGREVPKTQYF.

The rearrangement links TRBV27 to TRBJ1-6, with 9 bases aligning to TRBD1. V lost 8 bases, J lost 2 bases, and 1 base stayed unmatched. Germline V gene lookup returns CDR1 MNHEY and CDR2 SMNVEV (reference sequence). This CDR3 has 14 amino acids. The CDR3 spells CASWDRAYNSPLHF. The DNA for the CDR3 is TGTGCCAGCTGGGACAGGGCCTATAATTCACCCCTCCACTTT.

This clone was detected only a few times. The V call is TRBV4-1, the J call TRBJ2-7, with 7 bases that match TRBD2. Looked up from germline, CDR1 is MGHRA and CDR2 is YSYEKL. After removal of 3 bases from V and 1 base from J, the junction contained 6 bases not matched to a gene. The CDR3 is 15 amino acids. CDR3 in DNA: TGCGCCAGCAGCCAGGCTAGCGGCCAATCCTACGAGCAGTACTTC. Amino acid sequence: CASSQASGQSYEQYF.

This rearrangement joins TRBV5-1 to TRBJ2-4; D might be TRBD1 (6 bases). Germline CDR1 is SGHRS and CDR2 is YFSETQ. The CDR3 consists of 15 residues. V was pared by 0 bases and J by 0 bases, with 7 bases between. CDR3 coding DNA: TGCGCCAGCAGCTTGGAGGGGGTAGCCAAAAACATTCAGTACTTC. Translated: CASSLEGVAKNIQYF.

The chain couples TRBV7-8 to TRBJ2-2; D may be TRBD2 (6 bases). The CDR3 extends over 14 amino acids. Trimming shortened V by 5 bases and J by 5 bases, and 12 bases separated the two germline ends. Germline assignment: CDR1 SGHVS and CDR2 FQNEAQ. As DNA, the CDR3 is TGTGCCAGCAGCCTGTCGCTAGCGACCGGGGAGCTGTTTTTT. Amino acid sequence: CASSLSLATGELFF. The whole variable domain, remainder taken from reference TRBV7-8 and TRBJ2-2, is GAGVSQSPRYKVAKRGQDVALRCDPISGHVSLFWYQQALGQGPEFLTYFQNEAQLDKSGLPSDRFFAERPEGSVSTLKIQRTQQEDSAVYLCASSLSLATGELFFGEGSRLTVL.

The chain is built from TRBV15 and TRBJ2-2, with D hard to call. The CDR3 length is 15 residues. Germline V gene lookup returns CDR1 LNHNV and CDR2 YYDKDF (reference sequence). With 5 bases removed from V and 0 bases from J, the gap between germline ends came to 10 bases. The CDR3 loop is CATSQRTANTGELFF. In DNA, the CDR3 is TGTGCCACCAGCCAGAGAACAGCGAACACCGGGGAGCTGTTTTTT. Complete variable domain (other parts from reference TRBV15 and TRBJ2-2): DAMVIQNPRYQVTQFGKPVTLSCSQTLNHNVMYWYQQKSSQAPKLLFHYYDKDFNNEADTPDNFQSRRPNTSFCFLDIRSPGLGDTAMYLCATSQRTANTGELFFGEGSRLTVL.